The next 24 T cell receptor beta chains were all read from a single sample in a study of beta chain features in type 1 diabetes. Study results and limitations: Patients with Type 1 diabetes showed moderately but significantly shorter TCRB CDR3s in all four CD4+ subsets.

For these TCRs, the target antigens are not known. cDNA synthesis used the whole RNA isolate, giving expressed TCRB sequences. This table comes from immunoSEQ multiplex PCR, and its TCRdb copy is limited to in-frame clones, with some not included. The table lists over 200,000 clones, 9.5% to 13% of them singletons. The source material was naive CD4+ T cells from blood. These TCRs come from a man aged 25-45 years with type 1 diabetes.

This clone was observed a few times. The V gene is TRBV6-6, the J gene TRBJ2-7; D perhaps matches TRBD2 (6 bases). The CDR3 covers 13 residues. With 11 bases removed from V and 3 bases from J, the gap between germline ends came to 17 bases. Germline-derived CDR1 and CDR2 are MNHNY and SVGAGI (reference sequence). As DNA, the CDR3 is TGTGCCTCCCGTAATAGCGGATTCTACGAGCAGTACTTC. It yields the protein CASRNSGFYEQYF.

This clone was observed a handful of times. The J gene is TRBJ1-2, the V gene TRBV2; 7 positions agree with TRBD1. V was clipped by 6 bases and J by 1 base; unmatched bases: 5. Germline CDR1 is SNHLY and CDR2 is FYNNEI. This CDR3 spans 14 amino acids. This chain's CDR3 is CASRGTAVNYGYTF. The CDR3, as DNA: TGTGCCAGCAGGGGGACAGCAGTTAACTATGGCTACACCTTC.

This clone turned up a few times. The gene calls are TRBV29-1 and TRBJ1-2; 9 bases align to TRBD1. Trimming removed 7 bases from V and 0 bases from J; junction bases left unmatched: 12. Germline CDR1 reads SQVTM; CDR2 reads ANQGSEA. The CDR3 runs 16 residues. CDR3 in DNA: TGCAGCGCTTTCTACAGGGGGCGACTCGCTAACTATGGCTACACCTTC. It yields the protein CSAFYRGRLANYGYTF.

The chain recombines TRBV27 with TRBJ2-1, with a possible D match to TRBD1 (6 bases). Germline V CDR1 and CDR2: MNHEY, SMNVEV (reference sequence). V lost 5 bases and J 0 bases, leaving 14 bases between the germline ends. CDR3 length: 16 residues. The chain's CDR3 is CASSPAGTSSYNEQFF. Written as DNA, the CDR3 is TGTGCCAGCAGTCCCGCCGGGACAAGCTCCTACAATGAGCAGTTCTTC.

J is TRBJ1-4 and V is TRBV6-6; D not certain. Germline V gene data show CDR1 as MNHNY and CDR2 as SVGAGI (reference sequence). The CDR3 covers 11 residues. Trimming left V 8 bases short and J 10 bases short, with 11 bases between. CDR3 nucleotide sequence: TGTGCCAGCCAGAAAGAGGGAAAACTGTTTTTT. Translated, it gives CASQKEGKLFF.

The J gene is TRBJ1-1, the V gene TRBV5-1; 8 bases are shared with TRBD1. The germline CDR1 and CDR2 sequences are SGHRS and YFSETQ. With 4 bases clipped from V and 1 base from J, the junction kept 6 bases outside the gene matches. The CDR3 runs to 15 residues. In nucleotides, the CDR3 is TGCGCCAGCAGCAAAACCGGGACAGGGAACACTGAAGCTTTCTTT. Protein: CASSKTGTGNTEAFF. Variable domain in full (rest from reference TRBV5-1 and TRBJ1-1): KAGVTQTPRYLIKTRGQQVTLSCSPISGHRSVSWYQQTPGQGLQFLFEYFSETQRNKGNFPGRFSGRQFSNSRSEMNVSTLELGDSALYLCASSKTGTGNTEAFFGQGTRLTVV.

Only a few counts were recorded for this clone. V and J are TRBV7-9 and TRBJ2-7; 9 nucleotides align to TRBD1. The CDR3 totals 15 residues. The ends lost 1 base at V and 12 bases at J; junction bases unmatched: 13. Per germline, CDR1 SEHNR and CDR2 FQNEAQ (reference sequence). Here the CDR3 DNA reads TGTGCCAGCAGCTTAGAGGTTCTGGGAGACAGGGGGATGTACTTC. Residues: CASSLEVLGDRGMYF.

This clone was seen only a few times. The chain combines TRBV10-1 with TRBJ2-7, with D tentatively TRBD2 (5 bases). The CDR3 is made up of 16 amino acids. Germline V CDR1 and CDR2: WNHNN, SYGVQD (reference sequence). V lost 3 bases, J lost 4 bases, and 19 bases lay in between. CDR3 DNA: TGCGCCAGCAGTGACCACCGGGATTCACAAACTTACGAGCAGTACTTC. Its protein product is CASSDHRDSQTYEQYF.

There are a few counts of this clone. The identical CDR3 is also encoded by other nucleotide sequences in the sample. The chain carries TRBV18 and TRBJ1-1, with unresolved D. Deletions cut 2 bases from V and 0 bases from J, with 4 bases between. This CDR3 region has 13 residues. Germline V gene data show CDR1 as KGHSH and CDR2 as LQKENI. CDR3 residues: CASSPTLNTEAFF. In nucleotides, the CDR3 is TGTGCCAGCTCACCAACATTGAACACTGAAGCTTTCTTT.

This CDR3 is CASSVLALDTDTQYF. The CDR3 coding sequence is TGTGCCAGCAGTGTCCTAGCGCTAGACACAGATACGCAGTATTTT. The V gene is TRBV2, the J gene TRBJ2-3, with D maybe TRBD2 (6 bases). V dropped 4 bases and J dropped 2 bases, with 13 bases sitting between them. CDR3 length equals 15 residues. Germline V lookup: CDR1 SNHLY, CDR2 FYNNEI.

The genes are TRBV5-4 and TRBJ2-3, with D unclear. Germline CDR1 SGHNT, CDR2 YYREEE (reference sequence). The CDR3 length is 12 residues. Trimming pared 2 bases from V and 5 bases from J, leaving 6 bases between. The CDR3 loop is CASSFKQDTQYF. The CDR3 DNA is TGTGCCAGCAGCTTTAAACAAGATACGCAGTATTTT.

In its sample, this clone was seen once. The chain has TRBV28 and TRBJ1-3, with 7 nucleotides matching TRBD1. The V segment lost 7 bases and the J segment 2 bases; nucleotides outside the gene matches: 14. Germline CDR1 MDHEN, CDR2 SYDVKM. The CDR3 covers 17 residues. DNA of the CDR3: TGTGCCAGCATGCAGGGACAGCAACCCAGGGCTGGAAACACCATATATTTT. Amino acid sequence: CASMQGQQPRAGNTIYF.

In this sample, this clone turned up a few times. The chain is built from TRBV28 and TRBJ2-5, with D perhaps TRBD2 (6 bases). CDR1 and CDR2 from the germline V gene are MDHEN and SYDVKM. Deletions cut 6 bases from V and 3 bases from J, with 14 bases between. The CDR3 runs to 14 residues. The CDR3: CASRRKTSEETQYF. In nucleotides, the CDR3 is TGTGCCAGCAGACGTAAGACTAGTGAAGAGACCCAGTACTTC.

This chain uses TRBV18 with TRBJ1-3; D call uncertain. Germline CDR1 is KGHSH and CDR2 is LQKENI. This CDR3 has 15 residues. V gave up 2 bases and J gave up 0 bases, with 8 bases separating them. Here the CDR3 DNA reads TGTGCCAGCTCACCAGAGGCCAGCTCTGGAAACACCATATATTTT. Its protein product is CASSPEASSGNTIYF. Complete variable domain (other parts from reference TRBV18 and TRBJ1-3): NAGVMQNPRHLVRRRGQEARLRCSPMKGHSHVYWYRQLPEEGLKFMVYLQKENIIDESGMPKERFSAEFPKEGPSILRIQQVVRGDSAAYFCASSPEASSGNTIYFGEGSWLTVV.

The chain recombines TRBV11-2 with TRBJ1-4; D call uncertain. Germline loops: CDR1 SGHAT, CDR2 FQNNGV. V was cut by 3 bases and J by 8 bases, with 10 bases left in between. The length of the CDR3 is 13 residues. The DNA of the CDR3 is TGTGCCAGCAGCTTCGGGTCTAGGGAAAAACTGTTTTTT. Translated, it gives CASSFGSREKLFF.

The sample holds a few counts of this clone. The chain combines TRBV29-1 with TRBJ1-5; D ambiguous. CDR1 is SQVTM and CDR2 is ANQGSEA in the germline V gene. The CDR3 spans 13 residues. The germline V and J ends were trimmed by 7 bases and 0 bases, with 10 bases remaining between them. CDR3 bases: TGCAGCGCCCGAGTGAGTAGCAATCAGCCCCAGCATTTT. This codes for CSARVSSNQPQHF.

V gene TRBV11-2 combines with J gene TRBJ2-5; 9 positions agree with TRBD1. The germline gives CDR1 SGHAT, CDR2 FQNNGV. The trim removed 5 bases at V and 5 bases at J, leaving 3 bases unmatched. The CDR3 runs to 13 residues. CDR3 sequence (DNA): TGTGCCAGCAGCGCGACAGGGGGGGAGACCCAGTACTTC. Its translation is CASSATGGETQYF.

The chain is built from TRBV29-1 and TRBJ1-5; maybe TRBD1 (5 bases). V lost 3 bases and J lost 6, with 18 bases in between. In germline, CDR1 is SQVTM, CDR2 ANQGSEA. The CDR3 has 15 residues. CDR3 sequence: CSVERRRQGGQPQHF. CDR3 in DNA: TGCAGCGTTGAGAGGCGGAGGCAGGGAGGTCAGCCCCAGCATTTT. Combining the CDR3 with reference TRBV29-1 and TRBJ1-5 gives the whole variable domain SAVISQKPSRDICQRGTSLTIQCQVDSQVTMMFWYRQQPGQSLTLIATANQGSEATYESGFVIDKFPISRPNLTFSTLTVSNMSPEDSSIYLCSVERRRQGGQPQHFGDGTRLSIL.

This clone was counted between two and nine times. V is TRBV6-5 and J is TRBJ2-5, with a possible D match to TRBD1 (6 bases). CDR1 is MNHEY and CDR2 is SVGAGI in the germline V gene. Trimming stripped 4 bases from V and 2 bases from J, with 11 bases between. CDR3 length equals 14 residues. CDR3 residues: CASSFLRGQETQYF. CDR3 nucleotides: TGTGCCAGCAGTTTCTTAAGGGGGCAAGAGACCCAGTACTTC.

Comment on this clone: This specimen includes other DNA sequences encoding the same CDR3. The genes are TRBV7-9 and TRBJ1-1; no reliable D call. CDR1 SEHNR and CDR2 FQNEAQ come from the germline V gene (reference sequence). The V gene lost 1 base and the J gene lost 0 bases, with 3 bases spanning the gap. The CDR3 totals 13 residues. The CDR3 loop is CASSLDMNTEAFF. In DNA, the CDR3 is TGTGCCAGCAGCTTAGACATGAACACTGAAGCTTTCTTT. The whole variable domain, filled in from reference TRBV7-9 and TRBJ1-1, reads DTGVSQNPRHKITKRGQNVTFRCDPISEHNRLYWYRQTLGQGPEFLTYFQNEAQLEKSRLLSDRFSAERPKGSFSTLEIQRTEQGDSAMYLCASSLDMNTEAFFGQGTRLTVV.

In its sample, this clone was seen a few times. This chain connects TRBV30 to TRBJ1-4, with TRBD1 matching 9 bases. Germline CDR1 is GTSNPN and CDR2 is SVGIG (reference sequence). Germline trimming cut 5 bases from V and 7 bases from J; bases unmatched to any gene: 5. CDR3 length: 13 residues. CDR3: CAWAGQGREKLFF. CDR3 bases: TGTGCCTGGGCGGGACAGGGTCGTGAAAAACTGTTTTTT. The variable domain in full, completed from reference TRBV30 and TRBJ1-4, reads SQTIHQWPATLVQPVGSPLSLECTVEGTSNPNLYWYRQAAGRGLQLLFYSVGIGQISSEVPQNLSASRPQDRQFILSSKKLLLSDSGFYLCAWAGQGREKLFFGSGTQLSVL.

This clone was picked up one time. This sequence joins TRBV6-6 and TRBJ1-2; 10 bases fit TRBD1. V was clipped by 6 bases and J by 4 bases; unmatched bases: 5. Germline values: CDR1 MNHNY, CDR2 SVGAGI (reference sequence). This CDR3 region has 14 residues. The CDR3 here is CASRGDRGVYGYTF. The CDR3 DNA is TGTGCCAGCAGGGGGGACAGGGGTGTCTATGGCTACACCTTC.

This clone was counted a few times. The chain carries TRBV5-1 and TRBJ2-5, with 9 bases identical to TRBD1. This CDR3 region has 14 residues. With V trimmed by 4 bases and J by 4 bases, 5 bases remained unmatched. From germline, CDR1 is SGHRS and CDR2 YFSETQ. CDR3 sequence (DNA): TGCGCCAGCAGCAAGGACAGGGGCGCAGAGACCCAGTACTTC. Translating it yields CASSKDRGAETQYF.

The genes are TRBV6-1 and TRBJ1-2, with unresolved D. Between the trimmed V and J ends, which lost 2 bases and 6 bases, there was a span of 16 bases. CDR1 and CDR2 (germline): MNHNS, SASEGT. The CDR3 has 15 residues. The CDR3 DNA reads as TGTGCCAGCAGTGAATCCGGGGTCACCCCCGATGGCTACACCTTC. This sequence encodes CASSESGVTPDGYTF.